The 21 T cell receptor beta chains below come from one sample, sequenced in a study of CXCR3-negative and CXCR3-positive naive CD8 T cells. Via 5' RACE with UMI labels, TRB cDNA libraries were prepared. TCRdb re-called the 5' RACE reads; every CDR3 protein appears as one record, without DNA. In total, the table holds 150,000 or so distinct CDR3 sequences. The sample comprised naive CXCR3- CD8+ T cells from blood. The subset is: CD45RO-CCR7+CD27+CD95- naive CD8+ T cells lacking CXCR3 (TNR3-). All receptors come from a human donor in good health. Some clones in this sample may be carry-over from other donors' samples.

The chain carries TRBV4-1 and TRBJ1-1. The germline CDR1 and CDR2 sequences are MGHRA and YSYEKL. The CDR3 totals 15 residues. This chain's CDR3 is CASSQDLNGDTEAFF.

The genes are TRBV9 and TRBJ2-5; the D call of TRBD2 rests on TCRdb alone, since no DNA is present to check it. This CDR3 has 17 amino acids. Germline V gives CDR1 SGDLS, CDR2 YYNGEE. CDR3 sequence reads: CASSLPRGYAGLETQYF.

The rearrangement joins TRBV9 to TRBJ1-2; TCRdb designates TRBD1, a call that cannot be tested without DNA. Looked up from germline, CDR1 is SGDLS and CDR2 is YYNGEE. The CDR3 has 17 amino acids. CDR3 protein: CASSPGTGPPANYGYTF.

The chain combines TRBV28 with TRBJ2-7; absent DNA, TCRdb's TRBD2 call cannot be checked. CDR1 MDHEN and CDR2 SYDVKM come from the germline V gene. This CDR3 contains 12 residues. The CDR3 loop is CASLGERYEQYF.

The chain carries TRBV7-9 and TRBJ2-1; TCRdb names TRBD1, which stays unverified in the absence of DNA. CDR1 is SEHNR, CDR2 FQNEAQ, per germline (reference sequence). This CDR3 comprises 12 residues. This chain's CDR3 is CASQGAYNEQFF.

The chain carries TRBV5-1 and TRBJ2-5. The CDR3 covers 13 residues. Looked up from germline, CDR1 is SGHRS and CDR2 is YFSETQ. The CDR3 sequence is CASSLGGQETQYF.

This rearrangement joins TRBV28 to TRBJ2-7; without DNA, the TCRdb call of TRBD1 cannot be checked. The germline CDR1 and CDR2 sequences are MDHEN and SYDVKM. The CDR3 consists of 15 residues. CDR3 residues: CASSPSTVHIYEQYF.

V gene TRBV6-1 combines with J gene TRBJ2-1. The CDR3 is 14 residues long. CDR1 and CDR2 (germline): MNHNS, SASEGT. CDR3 sequence: CASSEGDLYNEQFF.

The chain employs TRBV12-3 or TRBV12-4 and TRBJ1-4. The length of the CDR3 is 15 residues. The CDR3 region is CASSPETVANEKLFF.

This chain links TRBV29-1 with TRBJ2-5; checking the TCRdb D call of TRBD1 is not possible without DNA. This CDR3 contains 14 residues. Germline V CDR1 and CDR2: SQVTM, ANQGSEA. The chain's CDR3 is CSVDPGPPQETQYF. Drawing the rest from reference TRBV29-1 and TRBJ2-5, the complete variable domain is SAVISQKPSRDICQRGTSLTIQCQVDSQVTMMFWYRQQPGQSLTLIATANQGSEATYESGFVIDKFPISRPNLTFSTLTVSNMSPEDSSIYLCSVDPGPPQETQYFGPGTRLLVL.

The rearrangement links TRBV6-6 to TRBJ2-5. There are 13 residues in the CDR3. The germline V gene encodes CDR1 MNHNY and CDR2 SVGAGI (reference sequence). CDR3 sequence reads: CASKFRIQETQYF.

V and J are TRBV28 and TRBJ2-7; absent DNA, TCRdb's TRBD1 call cannot be checked. Germline lookup yields CDR1 MDHEN and CDR2 SYDVKM. This CDR3 contains 13 residues. The CDR3: CASRDRVHYEQYF. The full variable domain, completed using reference TRBV28 and TRBJ2-7, is DVKVTQSSRYLVKRTGEKVFLECVQDMDHENMFWYRQDPGLGLRLIYFSYDVKMKEKGDIPEGYSVSREKKERFSLILESASTNQTSMYLCASRDRVHYEQYFGPGTRLTVT.

The CDR3 loop reads CASSKPGQDEQYF. This chain joins TRBV28 and TRBJ2-7; TCRdb picks TRBD1, but there is no DNA to check that call. Germline CDR1 reads MDHEN; CDR2 reads SYDVKM. This CDR3 has 13 amino acids. Full variable domain (remainder filled in from reference TRBV28 and TRBJ2-7): DVKVTQSSRYLVKRTGEKVFLECVQDMDHENMFWYRQDPGLGLRLIYFSYDVKMKEKGDIPEGYSVSREKKERFSLILESASTNQTSMYLCASSKPGQDEQYFGPGTRLTVT.

This chain uses TRBV5-5 with TRBJ1-2; lacking DNA, the TRBD1 call made by TCRdb goes unchecked. The CDR3 spans 14 residues. Germline loops: CDR1 SGHKS, CDR2 YYEKEE (reference sequence). CDR3 region: CASSWDRGSYGYTF.

V gene TRBV7-9 combines with J gene TRBJ2-7. This CDR3 region has 14 residues. CDR1 SEHNR and CDR2 FQNEAQ come from the germline V gene (reference sequence). This CDR3 is CASSASGSLFEQYF.

This rearrangement joins TRBV7-9 to TRBJ2-3; as DNA is missing, the TRBD2 call by TCRdb cannot be tested. The CDR3 runs to 14 residues. The V gene's germline CDR1 is SEHNR and CDR2 FQNEAQ (reference sequence). Here the CDR3 reads CASSLPGGADTQYF.

The V call is TRBV13, the J call TRBJ1-4; without DNA, the TCRdb call of TRBD1 cannot be checked. Germline V gene sequence: CDR1 PRHDT, CDR2 FYEKMQ (reference sequence). There are 19 residues in the CDR3. CDR3 sequence: CASSLFRPGVGPPNEKLFF.

The chain recombines TRBV28 with TRBJ2-7; with no DNA, the TCRdb D assignment of TRBD1 cannot be verified. The CDR3 consists of 14 residues. Per germline, CDR1 MDHEN and CDR2 SYDVKM. The CDR3 region is CASRTGQAYYEQYF.

The rearrangement uses TRBV19 and TRBJ2-4; with no DNA, the TCRdb D assignment of TRBD2 cannot be verified. The CDR3 sequence is 13 residues long. Germline assignment: CDR1 LNHDA and CDR2 SQIVND (reference sequence). The CDR3: CASSILGPEIQYF.

V gene TRBV4-1 combines with J gene TRBJ2-3; checking the TCRdb D call of TRBD2 is not possible without DNA. CDR1 is MGHRA and CDR2 is YSYEKL in the germline V gene. The CDR3 totals 15 residues. The CDR3 sequence is CASSQLAGGPDTQYF.

The rearrangement joins TRBV29-1 to TRBJ2-2; TCRdb proposes TRBD1, but this gene call is untestable without DNA. The CDR3 is made up of 15 amino acids. Germline V gene lookup returns CDR1 SQVTM and CDR2 ANQGSEA. The CDR3 here is CSVEGRGRGTGELFF.